The source of this T cell receptor beta chain is a study of technical replicates of blood from a few donors. Generated by immunoSEQ multiplex PCR, the TCRdb table keeps only in-frame clones and is missing some. The sample records around 97,000 clones, about 95% being singletons. The germline V gene has CDR1 SGDLS and CDR2 YYNGEE. The CDR3 contains 14 residues. Trimming removed 0 bases from V and 7 bases from J, with 13 bases in between. The source material was T cells isolated from PBMCs. The receptor's source is a human donor in good health. The genes are TRBV9 and TRBJ2-5, with a tentative D call TRBD2 (5 bases). CDR3 residues: CASSVGLAEGTQYF. The CDR3, as DNA: TGTGCCAGCAGCGTAGGGCTAGCAGAGGGGACCCAGTACTTC. The full variable domain, rest sourced from reference TRBV9 and TRBJ2-5, is DSGVTQTPKHLITATGQRVTLRCSPRSGDLSVYWYQQSLDQGLQFLIQYYNGEERAKGNILERFSAQQFPDLHSELNLSSLELGDSALYFCASSVGLAEGTQYFGPGTRLLVL.